This TCR beta chain was captured by sequencing in a study of blood T cell repertoires in COVID-19. This CDR3 has 14 amino acids. The germline V and J ends were trimmed by 9 bases and 2 bases, with 14 bases remaining between them. Germline CDR1 LNHDA, CDR2 SQIVND (reference sequence). TCRdb's table, derived via immunoSEQ multiplex PCR, lists solely in-frame clones and lacks some. Altogether approximately 100,000 clones are present, 90% to 95% being singletons, with the ten largest covering 0.85% to 1%. The receptor was isolated from a man between 60 and 75 years old with acute or convalescent COVID-19. The sample was peripheral blood. The chain couples TRBV19 to TRBJ1-5, with a possible D match to TRBD1 (6 bases). The CDR3 region has the DNA TGTGCCAGCCTACAGGGCTGGGGCAATCAGCCCCAGCATTTT. It encodes CASLQGWGNQPQHF.